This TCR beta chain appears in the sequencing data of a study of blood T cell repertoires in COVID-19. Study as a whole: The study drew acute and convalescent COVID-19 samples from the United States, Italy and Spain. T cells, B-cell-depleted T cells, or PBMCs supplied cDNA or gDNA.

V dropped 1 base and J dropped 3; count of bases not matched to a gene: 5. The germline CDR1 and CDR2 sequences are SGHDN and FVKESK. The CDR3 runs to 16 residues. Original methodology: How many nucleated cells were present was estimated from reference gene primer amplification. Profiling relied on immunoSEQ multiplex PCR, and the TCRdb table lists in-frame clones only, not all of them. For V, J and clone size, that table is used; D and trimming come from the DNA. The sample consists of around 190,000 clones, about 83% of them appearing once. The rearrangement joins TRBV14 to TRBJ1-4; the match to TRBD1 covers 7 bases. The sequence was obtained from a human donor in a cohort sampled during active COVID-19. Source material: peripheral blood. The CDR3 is CASSQGGTAPNEKLFF. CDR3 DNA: TGTGCCAGCAGCCAAGGGGGGACAGCTCCTAATGAAAAACTGTTTTTT.